This T cell receptor (beta chain) stems from a study of molecular identifiers for immune sequencing clone quantification. Bulk TCR libraries used previously described methods and listed TCR primers. TCRdb reprocessed the PCR reads with MiXCR, giving one entry per CDR3 protein. The sample yields more than 250,000 distinct CDR3 sequences, about a fifth seen once. The germline V gene encodes CDR1 MDHEN and CDR2 SYDVKM. J gave up 0 bases and V 3 bases, and 6 bases lay outside the gene matches. The CDR3 runs 17 residues. Naive CD8 sequencing libraries were generated from around 20,000 to 990,000 sorted cells, with 10%, 30% or 50% RNA as input. Sorting defined naive CD8 T cells as CD8+CD4-CCR7+CD45RA+.

Sequences were obtained from naive CD8+ T cells from blood, with Jurkat cell RNA spiked in. Subset indicated: FACS-sorted CD8+CD4-CCR7+CD45RA+ naive T cells. This sequence was found in a human donor in good health. Some libraries in this study had Jurkat cell RNA spiked in. The chain carries TRBV28 and TRBJ2-3; TRBD2 aligns across 10 bases. CDR3 nucleotide sequence: TGTGCCAGCAGTTTTGCACTAGCGGGAACGAGCACAGATACGCAGTATTTT. Protein: CASSFALAGTSTDTQYF.